This T cell receptor (beta chain) comes out of a study of blood T cell repertoires in COVID-19. At the level of the study: Acute and convalescent COVID-19 specimens originated in the United States, Italy and Spain. PBMCs, B-cell-depleted T cells, or T cells were the source of the cDNA or gDNA that made up the material.

V was clipped by 1 base and J by 6 bases, with 11 bases between them. CDR3 length: 14 residues. Germline V gene lookup returns CDR1 SEHNR and CDR2 FQNEAQ (reference sequence). The authors' processing: By means of reference gene primer amplification, nucleated cell counts were estimated. TCRdb's copy holds only in-frame clones and misses some; the assay was immunoSEQ multiplex PCR. That table is the source of V, J and clone size, and D and trimming were worked out from the DNA. The data show about 77,000 clones, roughly 76% seen once. The sequenced material came from peripheral blood. The sequence was collected from a man between 70 and 80 years old with active or convalescent COVID-19. This chain connects TRBV7-9 to TRBJ2-3; D not resolved. CDR3 loop: CASSLVGEADTQYF. In DNA, the CDR3 is TGTGCCAGCAGCTTAGTCGGAGAGGCGGATACGCAGTATTTT.